This TCR beta chain was retrieved from a study of vaccination effects on CD4 cells after COVID-19. The repertoire was sequenced with immunoSEQ multiplex PCR; TCRdb's copy has only in-frame clones and lacks some. The data show some 69,000 clones, roughly 74% seen once. CDR1 and CDR2 (germline): GTSNPN, SVGIG (reference sequence). With 2 bases removed from V and 3 bases from J, the gap between germline ends came to 25 bases. This CDR3 region has 18 residues. The ViraFEST assay expanded antigen-specific CD4+ T cells with viral peptide pools before sequencing. Upon completion of 10 days in culture, CD4+ T cells were isolated. Nucleocapsid antibodies stayed negative before and after vaccination, showing no earlier SARS-CoV-2 infection. Half the medium was swapped for IL-2 medium on days 3 and 7. A word on this clone: Its cognate antigen is unknown.

This material consisted of CD4+ T cells from PBMCs cultured with HCoV-NL63 spike peptides, taken before COVID-19 vaccination. The origin of this receptor is a human donor who received a COVID-19 vaccine. V and J are TRBV30 and TRBJ1-2; no firm D call. This CDR3 is CAWSTPLRLRVRDYGYTF. The CDR3 coding sequence is TGTGCCTGGAGTACCCCTTTGAGGTTACGGGTTCGCGACTATGGCTACACCTTC.